This T cell receptor (beta chain) is drawn from a study of CD8 T cells in Susac syndrome. Broader study findings: In Susac syndrome, CD4+ T cell repertoires lacked any clonal expansion.

The CDR3 contains 14 residues. V was clipped by 8 bases and J by 1 base, with 14 bases between them. The germline gives CDR1 MDHEN, CDR2 SYDVKM. Random-hexamer reverse transcription was applied to about 0.45 to 1 ug RNA. Amplification of TCR beta CDR3 across 54 Vbeta and 13 Jbeta was performed with immunoSEQ multiplex PCR. Using its own MiXCR run on the immunoSEQ multiplex PCR reads, TCRdb lists one record per CDR3 protein. Of 120,000 to 150,000 distinct CDR3 sequences listed, 90% to 96% are singletons. Regarding this clonotype: Its specificity is unknown.

FACS was used to enrich TEMRA cells, whereas the CD8+ and CD4+ T cells were obtained by negative isolation. The chain links TRBV28 to TRBJ1-1; D ambiguous. The sequence was collected from a human donor with Susac syndrome. Sequencing was done on a sample of CD4+ T cells from PBMCs. CDR3 coding DNA: TGTGCCAGCTCGGAGGACGGTTGGAACACTGAAGCTTTCTTT. It codes for CASSEDGWNTEAFF.